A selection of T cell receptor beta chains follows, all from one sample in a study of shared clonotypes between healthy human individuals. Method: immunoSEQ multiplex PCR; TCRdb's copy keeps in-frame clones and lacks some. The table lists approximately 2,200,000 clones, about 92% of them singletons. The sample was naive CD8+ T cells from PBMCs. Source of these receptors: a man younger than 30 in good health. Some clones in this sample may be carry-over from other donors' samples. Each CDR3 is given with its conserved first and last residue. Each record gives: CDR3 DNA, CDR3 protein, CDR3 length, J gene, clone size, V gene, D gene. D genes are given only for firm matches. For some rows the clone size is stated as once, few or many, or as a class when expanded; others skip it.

CDR3 DNA: TGTGCCAGCAGCTTCGAGGGGTACACCGGGGAGCTGTTTTTT; CDR3 protein: CASSFEGYTGELFF; CDR3 length: 14; J gene: TRBJ2-2; clone size: .; V gene: TRBV7-6; D gene: .
CDR3 DNA: TGTGCCAGCAGCTCCGGGCCCCCGGAGACCCAGTACTTC; CDR3 protein: CASSSGPPETQYF; CDR3 length: 13; J gene: TRBJ2-5; clone size: .; V gene: TRBV13; D gene: .
CDR3 DNA: TGTGCCAGCTCACCAGGGCAGGGCCTCAACTACGAGCAGTACTTC; CDR3 protein: CASSPGQGLNYEQYF; CDR3 length: 15; J gene: TRBJ2-7; clone size: .; V gene: TRBV18; D gene: .
CDR3 DNA: TGTGCCAGCAGCTTAAACTCGGACTCCTACGAGCAGTACTTC; CDR3 protein: CASSLNSDSYEQYF; CDR3 length: 14; J gene: TRBJ2-7; clone size: .; V gene: TRBV5-4; D gene: .
CDR3 DNA: TGCGCCAGCAGCCAAGACAGAACTAGCGGGAATGAGCAGTTCTTC; CDR3 protein: CASSQDRTSGNEQFF; CDR3 length: 15; J gene: TRBJ2-1; clone size: .; V gene: TRBV4-1; D gene: TRBD2
CDR3 DNA: TGTGCCAGCAGTTCAACAGTTGGCTCTGAAGCTTTCTTT; CDR3 protein: CASSSTVGSEAFF; CDR3 length: 13; J gene: TRBJ1-1; clone size: .; V gene: TRBV27; D gene: .
CDR3 DNA: TGTGCCAGCAGCTTAATAGACCCGGCGAGGGGCTACACCTTC; CDR3 protein: CASSLIDPARGYTF; CDR3 length: 14; J gene: TRBJ1-2; clone size: .; V gene: TRBV7-9; D gene: .
CDR3 DNA: TGTGCCAGCAGCTTGGACGGGGGCTACGAGCAGTACTTC; CDR3 protein: CASSLDGGYEQYF; CDR3 length: 13; J gene: TRBJ2-7; clone size: .; V gene: TRBV5-6; D gene: .
CDR3 DNA: TGTGCCAGCAGGCGACAGGGGATCTACAATGAGCAGTTCTTC; CDR3 protein: CASRRQGIYNEQFF; CDR3 length: 14; J gene: TRBJ2-1; clone size: .; V gene: TRBV7-2; D gene: TRBD1
CDR3 DNA: TGTGCCAGCAGCCCCCGGACTAGCGGGAGGGTTGGTTACAATGAGCAGTTCTTC; CDR3 protein: CASSPRTSGRVGYNEQFF; CDR3 length: 18; J gene: TRBJ2-1; clone size: .; V gene: TRBV7-9; D gene: TRBD2
CDR3 DNA: TGCGCCAGCAGCCCCAGACCGGGACATCCTGTAGCTGGGGAGCTGTTTTTT; CDR3 protein: CASSPRPGHPVAGELFF; CDR3 length: 17; J gene: TRBJ2-2; clone size: .; V gene: TRBV5-1; D gene: .
CDR3 DNA: TGTGCCAGCAGCCAAGATCGGCGGTACGAGCAGTACTTC; CDR3 protein: CASSQDRRYEQYF; CDR3 length: 13; J gene: TRBJ2-7; clone size: once; V gene: TRBV14; D gene: .
CDR3 DNA: TGTGCCATCAGTGACTCTGACTCATCCTACGAGCAGTACTTC; CDR3 protein: CAISDSDSSYEQYF; CDR3 length: 14; J gene: TRBJ2-7; clone size: .; V gene: TRBV10-3; D gene: .
CDR3 DNA: TGTGCCAGCTCCTCCGGGGACAGGGTGGGGGAGACCCAGTACTTC; CDR3 protein: CASSSGDRVGETQYF; CDR3 length: 15; J gene: TRBJ2-5; clone size: .; V gene: TRBV19; D gene: TRBD1
CDR3 DNA: TGTGCCAGCAGTGGTCGACACCGTCCCGAGCAGTACTTC; CDR3 protein: CASSGRHRPEQYF; CDR3 length: 13; J gene: TRBJ2-7; clone size: .; V gene: TRBV6-1; D gene: .
CDR3 DNA: TGTGCCACCAGCAGAGCGGGGATTTGGGACGAGCAGTACTTC; CDR3 protein: CATSRAGIWDEQYF; CDR3 length: 14; J gene: TRBJ2-7; clone size: .; V gene: TRBV15; D gene: .
CDR3 DNA: TGTGCCAGCAGCTTAGCTAGGGGAAGCACAGATACGCAGTATTTT; CDR3 protein: CASSLARGSTDTQYF; CDR3 length: 15; J gene: TRBJ2-3; clone size: .; V gene: TRBV11-1; D gene: .
CDR3 DNA: TGTGCCAGCAGCTTGGAATCGCGGCCCTATGGCTACACCTTC; CDR3 protein: CASSLESRPYGYTF; CDR3 length: 14; J gene: TRBJ1-2; clone size: once; V gene: TRBV5-6; D gene: .
CDR3 DNA: TGTGCCAGCAGTTTAAACCCCGAGGGGGGGTTAAACCCCAGTGAAGGCTACACCTTC; CDR3 protein: CASSLNPEGGLNPSEGYTF; CDR3 length: 19; J gene: TRBJ1-2; clone size: .; V gene: TRBV28; D gene: .
CDR3 DNA: TGTGCCAGCAGTCCCAGGAGTAATGAAAAACTGTTTTTT; CDR3 protein: CASSPRSNEKLFF; CDR3 length: 13; J gene: TRBJ1-4; clone size: .; V gene: TRBV27; D gene: .
CDR3 DNA: TGTGCCAGCAGTTTATTAATTAGGGGTGAAAAACTGTTTTTT; CDR3 protein: CASSLLIRGEKLFF; CDR3 length: 14; J gene: TRBJ1-4; clone size: once; V gene: TRBV28; D gene: .
CDR3 DNA: TGTGCCAGCAGCTTAGTTCCAGCGGGAGGGCCTCAGCAGTACTTC; CDR3 protein: CASSLVPAGGPQQYF; CDR3 length: 15; J gene: TRBJ2-7; clone size: .; V gene: TRBV7-8; D gene: TRBD2
CDR3 DNA: TGCGCCAGCAGGCGGATAACCGGGGAGCTGTTTTTT; CDR3 protein: CASRRITGELFF; CDR3 length: 12; J gene: TRBJ2-2; clone size: .; V gene: TRBV5-1; D gene: .
CDR3 DNA: TGCAGTGCTGGCGACGGGTACGAGCAGTACTTC; CDR3 protein: CSAGDGYEQYF; CDR3 length: 11; J gene: TRBJ2-7; clone size: .; V gene: TRBV20-1; D gene: .
CDR3 DNA: TGTGCCAGCAGCTACGTGGGAGGCAACACCGGGGAGCTGTTTTTT; CDR3 protein: CASSYVGGNTGELFF; CDR3 length: 15; J gene: TRBJ2-2; clone size: .; V gene: TRBV11-2; D gene: .
CDR3 DNA: TGTGCCAGCAGTGAAGAAGAGGGGATGCATCAGCCCCAGCATTTT; CDR3 protein: CASSEEEGMHQPQHF; CDR3 length: 15; J gene: TRBJ1-5; clone size: .; V gene: TRBV2; D gene: .
CDR3 DNA: TGTGCCAGCAGCCTATTACAGGGTTTCCCATCTGGGGCCAACGTCCTGACTTTC; CDR3 protein: CASSLLQGFPSGANVLTF; CDR3 length: 18; J gene: TRBJ2-6; clone size: .; V gene: TRBV7-8; D gene: .
CDR3 DNA: TGCGCCAGCAGCCAAGATTTAAGACCCAACGAGCAGTACTTC; CDR3 protein: CASSQDLRPNEQYF; CDR3 length: 14; J gene: TRBJ2-7; clone size: .; V gene: TRBV4-1; D gene: .
CDR3 DNA: TGCGCCAGCAGCCATGGACGTCTGGACGAGCAGTACTTC; CDR3 protein: CASSHGRLDEQYF; CDR3 length: 13; J gene: TRBJ2-7; clone size: .; V gene: TRBV4-3; D gene: .
CDR3 DNA: TGTGCCAGCAGCCCCCGTTGGGCAGGGGACCAGCCCCAGCATTTT; CDR3 protein: CASSPRWAGDQPQHF; CDR3 length: 15; J gene: TRBJ1-5; clone size: once; V gene: TRBV2; D gene: .
CDR3 DNA: TGCGCCAGCAGGTTCACAGGGGGGGACGGCTACACCTTC; CDR3 protein: CASRFTGGDGYTF; CDR3 length: 13; J gene: TRBJ1-2; clone size: .; V gene: TRBV4-1; D gene: TRBD1
CDR3 DNA: TGTGCCATCAGAGATACCGGGACAGGGAACCCTGAAGCTTTCTTT; CDR3 protein: CAIRDTGTGNPEAFF; CDR3 length: 15; J gene: TRBJ1-1; clone size: .; V gene: TRBV10-3; D gene: TRBD1
CDR3 DNA: TGTGCCAGCAGTTACGGACCGGACACTGAAGCTTTCTTT; CDR3 protein: CASSYGPDTEAFF; CDR3 length: 13; J gene: TRBJ1-1; clone size: few; V gene: TRBV6-6; D gene: .
CDR3 DNA: TGTGCCAGCAGTCTCGGACAGTACCCTAATGAAAAACTGTTTTTT; CDR3 protein: CASSLGQYPNEKLFF; CDR3 length: 15; J gene: TRBJ1-4; clone size: .; V gene: TRBV28; D gene: .
CDR3 DNA: TGTGCCAGCAATCAAGGGGTTTACGAGCAGTACTTC; CDR3 protein: CASNQGVYEQYF; CDR3 length: 12; J gene: TRBJ2-7; clone size: .; V gene: TRBV6-6; D gene: .
CDR3 DNA: TGTGCCAGCAGCCCGACTAGCGGGACCCACAATGAGCAGTTCTTC; CDR3 protein: CASSPTSGTHNEQFF; CDR3 length: 15; J gene: TRBJ2-1; clone size: once; V gene: TRBV7-8; D gene: TRBD2
CDR3 DNA: TGTGCCAGTAACCCAGACGGGTACAGTTCCGAAGCTTTCTTT; CDR3 protein: CASNPDGYSSEAFF; CDR3 length: 14; J gene: TRBJ1-1; clone size: .; V gene: TRBV19; D gene: .
CDR3 DNA: TGTGCCACCAACGGGGGTTCTACCGGGGAGCTGTTTTTT; CDR3 protein: CATNGGSTGELFF; CDR3 length: 13; J gene: TRBJ2-2; clone size: once; V gene: TRBV27; D gene: .
CDR3 DNA: TGTGCCAGCAGCTTAGGAGGCTCCTACAATGAGCAGTTCTTC; CDR3 protein: CASSLGGSYNEQFF; CDR3 length: 14; J gene: TRBJ2-1; clone size: .; V gene: TRBV7-9; D gene: .
CDR3 DNA: TGCGCCAGCAGCCAAGCGGGGCAGCGGGGCAATGAGCAGTTCTTC; CDR3 protein: CASSQAGQRGNEQFF; CDR3 length: 15; J gene: TRBJ2-1; clone size: .; V gene: TRBV4-1; D gene: TRBD2
CDR3 DNA: TGTGCCAGCAGTGAACTGCGGGCGGTGACCTACGAGCAGTACTTC; CDR3 protein: CASSELRAVTYEQYF; CDR3 length: 15; J gene: TRBJ2-7; clone size: .; V gene: TRBV2; D gene: .
CDR3 DNA: TGTGCCTGGAGAGATTTTTCCGGGACAGGGGTCTACGAGCAGTACTTC; CDR3 protein: CAWRDFSGTGVYEQYF; CDR3 length: 16; J gene: TRBJ2-7; clone size: .; V gene: TRBV30; D gene: TRBD1
CDR3 DNA: TGTGCCAGCAGCTCCCGGCCCCTCGGACTAGAAGGGACCCAGTACTTC; CDR3 protein: CASSSRPLGLEGTQYF; CDR3 length: 16; J gene: TRBJ2-5; clone size: .; V gene: TRBV13; D gene: TRBD2
CDR3 DNA: TGTGCCAGCAGCTCCCAGGGTGAAAAACTGTTTTTT; CDR3 protein: CASSSQGEKLFF; CDR3 length: 12; J gene: TRBJ1-4; clone size: .; V gene: TRBV7-9; D gene: .
CDR3 DNA: TGTGCCAGCAGCTTCCTAGCGGGAGGCAGAGAGACCCAGTACTTC; CDR3 protein: CASSFLAGGRETQYF; CDR3 length: 15; J gene: TRBJ2-5; clone size: .; V gene: TRBV5-4; D gene: TRBD2
CDR3 DNA: TGTGCCAGCAGCTCGTCAATCGGCAGGGGGAGTGAAAAACTGTTTTTT; CDR3 protein: CASSSSIGRGSEKLFF; CDR3 length: 16; J gene: TRBJ1-4; clone size: .; V gene: TRBV5-5; D gene: TRBD1
CDR3 DNA: TGTGCCATCAGCTGGTTGGACAGACAGAATCAGCCCCAGCATTTT; CDR3 protein: CAISWLDRQNQPQHF; CDR3 length: 15; J gene: TRBJ1-5; clone size: .; V gene: TRBV10-3; D gene: .
CDR3 DNA: TGTGCCTGGGACACTATTGACAGGTTCAATGAGCAGTTCTTC; CDR3 protein: CAWDTIDRFNEQFF; CDR3 length: 14; J gene: TRBJ2-1; clone size: .; V gene: TRBV30; D gene: .
CDR3 DNA: TGCGCCAGCAGCCAAGATCTGGCTAGCGGGACCTACGAGCAGTACTTC; CDR3 protein: CASSQDLASGTYEQYF; CDR3 length: 16; J gene: TRBJ2-7; clone size: .; V gene: TRBV4-1; D gene: TRBD2
CDR3 DNA: TGTGCCAGCAGTTTATCCTTAGGAGGCAATCAGCCCCAGCATTTT; CDR3 protein: CASSLSLGGNQPQHF; CDR3 length: 15; J gene: TRBJ1-5; clone size: .; V gene: TRBV27; D gene: .
CDR3 DNA: TGCAGCGTCGCGACTCGGGACGGACAGAACACCGGGGAGCTGTTTTTT; CDR3 protein: CSVATRDGQNTGELFF; CDR3 length: 16; J gene: TRBJ2-2; clone size: .; V gene: TRBV29-1; D gene: .
CDR3 DNA: TGTGCCAGTAGCCCACAGGGGGGTGCGACGGTCTATGGCTACACCTTC; CDR3 protein: CASSPQGGATVYGYTF; CDR3 length: 16; J gene: TRBJ1-2; clone size: .; V gene: TRBV19; D gene: TRBD1
CDR3 DNA: TGTGCCAGCAGCTTAGGATTTCGGGACCGGGGAGGCTACACCTTC; CDR3 protein: CASSLGFRDRGGYTF; CDR3 length: 15; J gene: TRBJ1-2; clone size: .; V gene: TRBV7-6; D gene: .
CDR3 DNA: TGTGCCAGCAGCTTAGAAGCGGGGCCATTATACAATGAGCAGTTCTTC; CDR3 protein: CASSLEAGPLYNEQFF; CDR3 length: 16; J gene: TRBJ2-1; clone size: .; V gene: TRBV11-2; D gene: TRBD2
CDR3 DNA: TGTGCCAGCAGCAAAGTGGGACAGAATAGCAATCAGCCCCAGCATTTT; CDR3 protein: CASSKVGQNSNQPQHF; CDR3 length: 16; J gene: TRBJ1-5; clone size: .; V gene: TRBV21-1; D gene: .
CDR3 DNA: TGTGCCAGCAGTTCTGGACGGTCGTCTGAGCAGTACTTC; CDR3 protein: CASSSGRSSEQYF; CDR3 length: 13; J gene: TRBJ2-7; clone size: .; V gene: TRBV5-5; D gene: .
CDR3 DNA: TGTGCCAGCAGCTTAATCGGCAGGGGGAACTATGGCTACACCTTC; CDR3 protein: CASSLIGRGNYGYTF; CDR3 length: 15; J gene: TRBJ1-2; clone size: .; V gene: TRBV7-8; D gene: TRBD1
CDR3 DNA: TGTGCCAGCAGTCCGACTCCGGCGGAGGGGGAGCTGTTTTTT; CDR3 protein: CASSPTPAEGELFF; CDR3 length: 14; J gene: TRBJ2-2; clone size: once; V gene: TRBV7-9; D gene: .
CDR3 DNA: TGTGCCAGCAGCTTATATGCTAGCGGGAGAGGGAACAATGAGCAGTTCTTC; CDR3 protein: CASSLYASGRGNNEQFF; CDR3 length: 17; J gene: TRBJ2-1; clone size: .; V gene: TRBV7-3; D gene: TRBD2
CDR3 DNA: TGTGCCAGTCTAGGGGGAAGCACTGAAGCTTTCTTT; CDR3 protein: CASLGGSTEAFF; CDR3 length: 12; J gene: TRBJ1-1; clone size: once; V gene: TRBV2; D gene: .